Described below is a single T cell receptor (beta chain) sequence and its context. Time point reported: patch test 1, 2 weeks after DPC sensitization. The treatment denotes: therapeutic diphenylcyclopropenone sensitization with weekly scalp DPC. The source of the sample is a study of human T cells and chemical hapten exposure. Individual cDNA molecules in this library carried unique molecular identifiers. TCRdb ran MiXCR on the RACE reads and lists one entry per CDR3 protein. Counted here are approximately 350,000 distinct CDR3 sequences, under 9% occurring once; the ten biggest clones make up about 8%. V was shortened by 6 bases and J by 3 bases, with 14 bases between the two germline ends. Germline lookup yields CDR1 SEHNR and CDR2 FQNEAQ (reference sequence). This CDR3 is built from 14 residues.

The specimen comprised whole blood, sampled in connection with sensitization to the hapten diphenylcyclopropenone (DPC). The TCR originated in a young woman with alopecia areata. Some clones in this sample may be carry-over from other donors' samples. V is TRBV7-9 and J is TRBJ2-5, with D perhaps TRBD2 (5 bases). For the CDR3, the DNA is TGTGCCAGCAGTTCAGGACTTGTAGAAGAGACCCAGTACTTC. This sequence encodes CASSSGLVEETQYF.